The sequence of this TCR beta chain was determined in a study of OX40 agonist ivuxolimab in advanced cancers. Looking at the study overall: Across the patients, intravenous ivuxolimab was delivered every 2 weeks at 0.01 to 10 mg/kg. Partial responses were achieved by three patients, one with hepatocellular carcinoma and two with cutaneous melanoma.

Regarding this clone: Its antigen is not identified.

Method: immunoSEQ multiplex PCR; TCRdb's copy keeps in-frame clones and lacks some. The repertoire includes some 79,000 clones, roughly 90% of them detected once, and 0.4% to 0.5% sits in the top ten. Baseline was the first blood sampling point, followed by cycle 4 day 1 and cycle 7 day 1. General observations from the study: CD8+ T cells showed, on average, more clonal expansion than CD4+ cells.

This CDR3 has 15 amino acids. The trim removed 5 bases at V and 2 bases at J, leaving 4 bases unmatched. Germline CDR1 reads LNHDA; CDR2 reads SQIVND (reference sequence). This TCR was recovered from an adult with an advanced solid tumor such as melanoma, head and neck, liver or kidney cancer. The chain employs TRBV19 and TRBJ1-4; 8 bases agree with TRBD1. Here the sequenced sample was CD4+ or CD8+ T cells sorted from blood, taken in a trial of the OX40 agonist ivuxolimab. The CDR3: CASSFRQGTNEKLFF. The CDR3 DNA reads TGTGCCAGTAGTTTTAGACAGGGGACTAATGAAAAACTGTTTTTT. Filled out from reference TRBV19 and TRBJ1-4, the complete variable domain reads DGGITQSPKYLFRKEGQNVTLSCEQNLNHDAMYWYRQDPGQGLRLIYYSQIVNDFQKGDIAEGYSVSREKKESFPLTVTSAQKNPTAFYLCASSFRQGTNEKLFFGSGTQLSVL.